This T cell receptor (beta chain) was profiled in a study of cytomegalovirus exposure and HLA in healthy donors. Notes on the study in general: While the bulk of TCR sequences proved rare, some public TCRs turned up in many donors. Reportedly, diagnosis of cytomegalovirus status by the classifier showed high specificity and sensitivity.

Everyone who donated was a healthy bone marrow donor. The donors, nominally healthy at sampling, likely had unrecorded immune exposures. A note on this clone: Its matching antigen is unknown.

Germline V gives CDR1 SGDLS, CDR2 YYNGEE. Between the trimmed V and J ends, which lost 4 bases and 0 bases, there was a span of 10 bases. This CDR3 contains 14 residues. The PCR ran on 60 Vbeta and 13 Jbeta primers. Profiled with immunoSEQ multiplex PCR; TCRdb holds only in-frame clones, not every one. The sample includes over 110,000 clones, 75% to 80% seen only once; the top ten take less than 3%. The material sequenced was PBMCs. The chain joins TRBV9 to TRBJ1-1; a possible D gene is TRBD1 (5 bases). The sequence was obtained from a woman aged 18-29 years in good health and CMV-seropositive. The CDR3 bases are TGTGCCAGCAGCCTAGACAGACTGAACACTGAAGCTTTCTTT. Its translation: CASSLDRLNTEAFF.